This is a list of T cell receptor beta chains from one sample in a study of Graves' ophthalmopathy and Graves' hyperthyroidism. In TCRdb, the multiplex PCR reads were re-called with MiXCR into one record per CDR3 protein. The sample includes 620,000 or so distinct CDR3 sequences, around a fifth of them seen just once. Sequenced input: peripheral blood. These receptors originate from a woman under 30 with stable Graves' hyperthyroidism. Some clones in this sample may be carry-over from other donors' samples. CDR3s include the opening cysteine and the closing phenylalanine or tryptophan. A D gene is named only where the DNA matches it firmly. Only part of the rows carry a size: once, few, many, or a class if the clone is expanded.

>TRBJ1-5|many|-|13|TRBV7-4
TGTGCCAGCAGCTTAGGACAGCCACAGCCCCAGCATTTT
CASSLGQPQPQHF
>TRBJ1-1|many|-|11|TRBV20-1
TGCAGTGCTAGAGCAGGGATTGTGGCTTTCTTT
CSARAGIVAFF
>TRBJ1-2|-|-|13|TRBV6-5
TGTGCCAGCAGATTAGGCCGTGACTATGGCTACACCTTC
CASRLGRDYGYTF
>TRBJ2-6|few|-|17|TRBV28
TGTGCCAGCAGTCCCACTCGATCGGTATCCGGGGCCAACGTCCTGACTTTC
CASSPTRSVSGANVLTF
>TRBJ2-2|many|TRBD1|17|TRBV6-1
TGTGCCAGCATTCCCCTCGTGGGACAGGGGCTCACCGGGGAGCTGTTTTTT
CASIPLVGQGLTGELFF
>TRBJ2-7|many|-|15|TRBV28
TGTGCCAGCAGTTCTTGGTGGAATAGAGGCTACGAGCAGTACTTC
CASSSWWNRGYEQYF
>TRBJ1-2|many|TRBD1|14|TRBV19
TGTGCCAGTCGAAGCAGGGGGCTAGTCTATGGCTACACCTTC
CASRSRGLVYGYTF
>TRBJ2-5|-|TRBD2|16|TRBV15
TGTGCCACCAGCAGAGATGGTACTAGCGGGGGCGAGACCCAGTACTTC
CATSRDGTSGGETQYF
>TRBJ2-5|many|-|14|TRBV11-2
TGTGCCAGCAGCTTAGATACAGACCAAGAGACCCAGTACTTC
CASSLDTDQETQYF
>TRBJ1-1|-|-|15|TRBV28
TGTGCCAGCAGTTTATTTTATCAGGGTAGTACTGAAGCTTTCTTT
CASSLFYQGSTEAFF
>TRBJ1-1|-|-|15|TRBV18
TGTGCCAGCTCACCACAGGGGTTCGAGAACACTGAAGCTTTCTTT
CASSPQGFENTEAFF
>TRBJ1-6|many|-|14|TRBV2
TGTGCCAGCAGTCCCGGGACCACCTCGTCACCCCTCCACTTT
CASSPGTTSSPLHF
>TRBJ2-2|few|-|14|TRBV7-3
TGTGCCAGCAGCTCCGGGACACGCACCGGGGAGCTGTTTTTT
CASSSGTRTGELFF
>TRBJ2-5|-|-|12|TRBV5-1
TGCGCCAGCAGCTGTAATCAAGAGACCCAGTACTTC
CASSCNQETQYF
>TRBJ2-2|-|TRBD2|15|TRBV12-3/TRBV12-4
TGTGCCAGCACCCCACTAGCGGGGGGCCTGGGGGAGCTGTTTTTT
CASTPLAGGLGELFF
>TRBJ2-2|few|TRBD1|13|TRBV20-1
TGCAGTGGGAGACAGGGGAACACCGGGGAGCTGTGTTTT
CSGRQGNTGELCF
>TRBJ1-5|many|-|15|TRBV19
TGTGCCAGTAGTATCGGCAGAAACCTCAATCAGCCCCAGCATTTT
CASSIGRNLNQPQHF
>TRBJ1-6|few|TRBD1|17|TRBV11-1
TGTGCCAGCAATGAGGGACAGAAGAGCTCCTATAATTCACCCCTCCACTTT
CASNEGQKSSYNSPLHF
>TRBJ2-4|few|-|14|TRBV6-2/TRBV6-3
TGTGCCAGCAATGCCCCGGGACTTGAAAACATTCAGTACTTC
CASNAPGLENIQYF
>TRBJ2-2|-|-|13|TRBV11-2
TGTGCCAGCAGCTTAAGTCAAGCTGGGGAGCTGTTTTTT
CASSLSQAGELFF
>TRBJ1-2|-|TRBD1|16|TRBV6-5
TGTGCCAGCAGTTCCCCAGACAGGGGCGCTAACTATGGCTACACCTTC
CASSSPDRGANYGYTF
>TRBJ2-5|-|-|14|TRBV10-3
TGTGCCTGTGGGGGCCAGGACCATCAAGAGACCCAGTACTTC
CACGGQDHQETQYF
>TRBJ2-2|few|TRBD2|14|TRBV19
TGTGCCAGTAAAAGTTGGGGGGGTACCGGGGAGCTGTTTTTT
CASKSWGGTGELFF
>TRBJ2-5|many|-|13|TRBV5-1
TGCGCCAGCAGCTTCCCGGAAAGAGAGACCCAGTACTTC
CASSFPERETQYF
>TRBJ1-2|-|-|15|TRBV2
TGTGCCAGCACTGTTGAGGGGGATTGGGGTCGGGGCTACACCTTC
CASTVEGDWGRGYTF